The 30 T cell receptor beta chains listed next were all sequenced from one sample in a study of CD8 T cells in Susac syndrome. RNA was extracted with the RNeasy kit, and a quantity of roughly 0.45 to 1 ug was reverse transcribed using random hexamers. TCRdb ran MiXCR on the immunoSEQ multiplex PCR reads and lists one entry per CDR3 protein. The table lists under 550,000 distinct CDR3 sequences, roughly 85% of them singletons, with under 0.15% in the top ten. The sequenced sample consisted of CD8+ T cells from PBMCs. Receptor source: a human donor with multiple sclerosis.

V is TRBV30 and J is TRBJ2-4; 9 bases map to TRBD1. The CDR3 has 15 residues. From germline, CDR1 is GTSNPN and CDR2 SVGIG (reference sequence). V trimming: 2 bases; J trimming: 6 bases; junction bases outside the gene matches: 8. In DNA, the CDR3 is TGTGCCTGGAGTTTACAGGGGGCTTCAGGAAACATTCAGTACTTC. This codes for CAWSLQGASGNIQYF. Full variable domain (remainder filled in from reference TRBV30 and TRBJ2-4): SQTIHQWPATLVQPVGSPLSLECTVEGTSNPNLYWYRQAAGRGLQLLFYSVGIGQISSEVPQNLSASRPQDRQFILSSKKLLLSDSGFYLCAWSLQGASGNIQYFGAGTRLSVL.

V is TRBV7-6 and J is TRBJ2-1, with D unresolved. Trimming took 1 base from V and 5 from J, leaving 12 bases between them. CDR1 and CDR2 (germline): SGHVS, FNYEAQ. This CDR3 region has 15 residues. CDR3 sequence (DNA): TGTGCCAGCAGCTTAGTAGCAGGTACCAACAATGAGCAGTTCTTC. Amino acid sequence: CASSLVAGTNNEQFF.

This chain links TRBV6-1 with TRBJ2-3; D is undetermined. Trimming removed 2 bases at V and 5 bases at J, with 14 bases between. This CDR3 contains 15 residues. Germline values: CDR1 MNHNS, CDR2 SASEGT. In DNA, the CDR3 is TGTGCCAGCAGTGAATACGGCGCTTTGGGAGATACGCAGTATTTT. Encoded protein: CASSEYGALGDTQYF.

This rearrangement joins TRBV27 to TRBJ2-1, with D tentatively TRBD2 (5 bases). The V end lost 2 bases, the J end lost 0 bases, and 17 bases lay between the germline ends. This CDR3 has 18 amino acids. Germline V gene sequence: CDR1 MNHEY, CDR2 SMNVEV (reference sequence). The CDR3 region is CASSLPLPGVSSYNEQFF. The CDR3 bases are TGTGCCAGCAGTTTACCCCTACCCGGGGTAAGCTCCTACAATGAGCAGTTCTTC.

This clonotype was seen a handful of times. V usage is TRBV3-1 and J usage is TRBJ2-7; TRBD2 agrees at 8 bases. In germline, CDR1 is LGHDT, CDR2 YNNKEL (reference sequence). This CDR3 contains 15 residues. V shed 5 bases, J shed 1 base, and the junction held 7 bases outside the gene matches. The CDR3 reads CASSSVAGLSYEQYF. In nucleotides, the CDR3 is TGTGCCAGCAGCTCCGTAGCGGGGTTATCCTACGAGCAGTACTTC.

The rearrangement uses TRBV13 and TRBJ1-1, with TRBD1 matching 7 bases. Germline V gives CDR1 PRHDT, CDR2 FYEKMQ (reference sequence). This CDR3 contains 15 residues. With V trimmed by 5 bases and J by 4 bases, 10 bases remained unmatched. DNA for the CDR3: TGTGCCAGCAGCCAGGGGGGGCCAGTGGGCACTGAAGCTTTCTTT. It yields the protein CASSQGGPVGTEAFF.

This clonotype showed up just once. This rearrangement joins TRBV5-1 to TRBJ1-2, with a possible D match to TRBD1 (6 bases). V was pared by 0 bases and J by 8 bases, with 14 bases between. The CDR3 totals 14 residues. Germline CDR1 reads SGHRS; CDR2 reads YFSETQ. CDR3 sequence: CASSLEGQGNGYTF. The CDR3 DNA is TGCGCCAGCAGCTTGGAGGGACAAGGGAACGGCTACACCTTC.

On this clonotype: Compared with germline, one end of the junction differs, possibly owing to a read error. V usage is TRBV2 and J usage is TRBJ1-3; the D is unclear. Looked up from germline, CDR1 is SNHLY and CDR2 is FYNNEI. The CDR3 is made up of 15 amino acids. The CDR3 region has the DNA TGTGCCGGCAGTGATGGGAATTTGGCTGGAAACACCATATATTTT. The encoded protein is CAGSDGNLAGNTIYF.

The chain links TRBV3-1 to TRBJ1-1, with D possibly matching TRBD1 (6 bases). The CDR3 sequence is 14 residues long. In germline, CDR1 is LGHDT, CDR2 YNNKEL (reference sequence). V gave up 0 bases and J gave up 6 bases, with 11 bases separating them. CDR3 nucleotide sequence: TGTGCCAGCAGCCAAGAGACAGGATACCCTGAAGCTTTCTTT. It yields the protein CASSQETGYPEAFF.

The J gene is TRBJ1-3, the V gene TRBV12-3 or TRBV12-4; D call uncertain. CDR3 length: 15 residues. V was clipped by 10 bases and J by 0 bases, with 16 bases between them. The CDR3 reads CATSDGTSSGNTIYF. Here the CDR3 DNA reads TGTGCCACCTCGGACGGAACATCCTCTGGAAACACCATATATTTT.

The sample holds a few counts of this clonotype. CDR3 sequence reads: CASRGQGNYGYTF. The CDR3, as DNA: TGTGCCAGCAGAGGACAGGGCAACTATGGCTACACCTTC. The chain links TRBV2 to TRBJ1-2, with 8 bases that match TRBD1. Germline trimming cut 6 bases from V and 2 bases from J; bases unmatched to any gene: 2. The germline V gene has CDR1 SNHLY and CDR2 FYNNEI. This CDR3 is 13 amino acids long. Full variable domain (outside the CDR3, taken from reference TRBV2 and TRBJ1-2): EPEVTQTPSHQVTQMGQEVILRCVPISNHLYFYWYRQILGQKVEFLVSFYNNEISEKSEIFDDQFSVERPDGSNFTLKIRSTKLEDSAMYFCASRGQGNYGYTFGSGTRLTVV.

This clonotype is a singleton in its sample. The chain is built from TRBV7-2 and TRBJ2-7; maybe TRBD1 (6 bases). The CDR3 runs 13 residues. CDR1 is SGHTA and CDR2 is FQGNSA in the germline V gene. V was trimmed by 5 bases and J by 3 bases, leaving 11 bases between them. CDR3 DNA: TGTGCCAGCAGCGTGGACAGCCTCTACGAGCAGTACTTC. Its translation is CASSVDSLYEQYF.

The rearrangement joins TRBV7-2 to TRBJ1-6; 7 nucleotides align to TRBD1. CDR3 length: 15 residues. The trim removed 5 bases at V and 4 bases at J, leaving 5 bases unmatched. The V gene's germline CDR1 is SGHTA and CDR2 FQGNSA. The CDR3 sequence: CASSPRDSYNSPLHF. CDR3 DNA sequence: TGTGCCAGCAGCCCACGGGACAGTTATAATTCACCCCTCCACTTT.

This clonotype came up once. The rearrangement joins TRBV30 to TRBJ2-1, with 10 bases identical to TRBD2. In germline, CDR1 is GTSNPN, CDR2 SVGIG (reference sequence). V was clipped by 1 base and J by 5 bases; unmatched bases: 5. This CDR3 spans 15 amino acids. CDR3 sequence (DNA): TGTGCCTGGAGTGGAATAGCGGGGGGTCACAATGAGCAGTTCTTC. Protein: CAWSGIAGGHNEQFF.

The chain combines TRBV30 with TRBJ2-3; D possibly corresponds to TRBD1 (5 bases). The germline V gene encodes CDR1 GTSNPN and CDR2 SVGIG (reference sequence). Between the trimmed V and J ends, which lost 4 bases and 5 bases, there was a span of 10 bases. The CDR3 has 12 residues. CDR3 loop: CAWKGWRDTQYF. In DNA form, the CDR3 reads TGTGCCTGGAAGGGGTGGAGAGATACGCAGTATTTT.

The CDR3 DNA reads TGCGCCAGCAGCCTTGGACAGGACTTGGGTTACGAGCAGTACTTC. Amino acids: CASSLGQDLGYEQYF. V gene TRBV4-1 combines with J gene TRBJ2-7; 7 nucleotides match TRBD1. V lost 4 bases to trimming and J lost 4 bases; unmatched junction nucleotides: 10. This CDR3 is built from 15 residues. In germline, CDR1 is MGHRA, CDR2 YSYEKL.

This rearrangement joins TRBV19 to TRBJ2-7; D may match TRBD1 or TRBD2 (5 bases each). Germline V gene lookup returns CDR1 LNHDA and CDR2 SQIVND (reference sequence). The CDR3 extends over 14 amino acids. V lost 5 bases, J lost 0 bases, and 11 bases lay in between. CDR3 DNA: TGTGCCAGTAGTGTTTCCGGGACCTCCTACGAGCAGTACTTC. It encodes CASSVSGTSYEQYF.

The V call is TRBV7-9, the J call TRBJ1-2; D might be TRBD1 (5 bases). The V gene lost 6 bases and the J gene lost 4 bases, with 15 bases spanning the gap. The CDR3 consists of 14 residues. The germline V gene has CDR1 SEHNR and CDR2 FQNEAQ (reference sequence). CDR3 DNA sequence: TGTGCCAGCAGTCATACCGGGACCCCCTATGGCTACACCTTC. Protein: CASSHTGTPYGYTF.

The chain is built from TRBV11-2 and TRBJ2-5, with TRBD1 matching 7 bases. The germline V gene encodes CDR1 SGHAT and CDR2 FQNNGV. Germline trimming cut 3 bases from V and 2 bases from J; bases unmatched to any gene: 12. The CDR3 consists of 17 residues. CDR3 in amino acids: CASSFRGYGDIQETQYF. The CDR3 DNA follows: TGTGCCAGCAGCTTCAGGGGGTACGGGGACATACAAGAGACCCAGTACTTC.

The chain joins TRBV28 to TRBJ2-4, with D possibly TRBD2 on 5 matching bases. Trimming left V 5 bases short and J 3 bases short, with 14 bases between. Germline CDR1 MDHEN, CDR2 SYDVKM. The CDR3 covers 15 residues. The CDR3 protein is CASSRTGYGKNIQYF. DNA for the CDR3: TGTGCCAGCAGTCGTACGGGGTACGGCAAAAACATTCAGTACTTC.

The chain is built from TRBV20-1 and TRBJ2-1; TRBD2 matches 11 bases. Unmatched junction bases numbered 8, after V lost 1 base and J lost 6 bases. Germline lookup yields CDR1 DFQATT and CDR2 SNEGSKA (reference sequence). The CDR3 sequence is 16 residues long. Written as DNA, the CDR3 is TGCAGTGCTAGAGGGCCACTAGCGGGAGACTTCAATGAGCAGTTCTTC. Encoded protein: CSARGPLAGDFNEQFF.

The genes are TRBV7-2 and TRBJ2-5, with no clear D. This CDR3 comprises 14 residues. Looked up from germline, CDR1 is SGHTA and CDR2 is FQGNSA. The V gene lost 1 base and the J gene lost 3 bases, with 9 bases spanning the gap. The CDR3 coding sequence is TGTGCCAGCAGCTTAGAAGTCTCAGAAGAGACCCAGTACTTC. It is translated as CASSLEVSEETQYF.

In nucleotides, the CDR3 is TGTGCCTGGAGTGGGACAGGGATTTACTATGGCTACACCTTC. This sequence encodes CAWSGTGIYYGYTF. J is TRBJ1-2 and V is TRBV30; 8 bases line up with TRBD1. The germline V gene encodes CDR1 GTSNPN and CDR2 SVGIG (reference sequence). This CDR3 contains 14 residues. V lost 1 base and J lost 3; bases outside the gene matches: 4. Using reference TRBV30 and TRBJ1-2 for the parts outside the CDR3, the full variable domain is SQTIHQWPATLVQPVGSPLSLECTVEGTSNPNLYWYRQAAGRGLQLLFYSVGIGQISSEVPQNLSASRPQDRQFILSSKKLLLSDSGFYLCAWSGTGIYYGYTFGSGTRLTVV.

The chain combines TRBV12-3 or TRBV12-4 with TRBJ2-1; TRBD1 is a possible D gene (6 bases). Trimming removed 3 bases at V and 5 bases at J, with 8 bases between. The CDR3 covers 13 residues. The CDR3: CASSFTGNNEQFF. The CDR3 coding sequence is TGTGCCAGCAGTTTTACAGGGAACAATGAGCAGTTCTTC.

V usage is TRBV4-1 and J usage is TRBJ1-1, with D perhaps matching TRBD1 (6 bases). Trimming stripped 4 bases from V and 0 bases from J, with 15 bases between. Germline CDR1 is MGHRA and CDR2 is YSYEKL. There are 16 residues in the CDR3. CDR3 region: CASSRRGGLMNTEAFF. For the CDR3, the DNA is TGCGCCAGCAGCCGACGTGGGGGCCTGATGAACACTGAAGCTTTCTTT.

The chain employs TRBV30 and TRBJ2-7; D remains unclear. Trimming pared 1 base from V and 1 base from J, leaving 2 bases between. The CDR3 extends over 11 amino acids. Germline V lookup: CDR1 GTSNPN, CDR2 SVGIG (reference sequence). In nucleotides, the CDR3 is TGTGCCTGGAGTGAGTCCTACGAGCAGTACTTC. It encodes CAWSESYEQYF.

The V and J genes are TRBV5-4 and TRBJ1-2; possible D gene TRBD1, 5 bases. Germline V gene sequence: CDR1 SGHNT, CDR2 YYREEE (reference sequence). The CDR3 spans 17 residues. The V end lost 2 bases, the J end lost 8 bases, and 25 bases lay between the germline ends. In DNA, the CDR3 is TGTGCCAGCAGCTTCTGGAGGGACCCCTTTAGTGAAGAAGGCTACACCTTC. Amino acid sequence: CASSFWRDPFSEEGYTF. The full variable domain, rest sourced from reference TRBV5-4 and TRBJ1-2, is ETGVTQSPTHLIKTRGQQVTLRCSSQSGHNTVSWYQQALGQGPQFIFQYYREEENGRGNFPPRFSGLQFPNYSSELNVNALELDDSALYLCASSFWRDPFSEEGYTFGSGTRLTVV.

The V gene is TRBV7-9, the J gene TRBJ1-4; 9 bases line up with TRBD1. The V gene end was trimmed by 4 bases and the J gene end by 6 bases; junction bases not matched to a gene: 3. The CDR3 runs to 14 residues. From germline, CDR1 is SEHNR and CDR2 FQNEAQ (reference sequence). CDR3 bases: TGTGCCAGCAGCTCACAGGGGGCAGATGAAAAACTGTTTTTT. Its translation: CASSSQGADEKLFF.

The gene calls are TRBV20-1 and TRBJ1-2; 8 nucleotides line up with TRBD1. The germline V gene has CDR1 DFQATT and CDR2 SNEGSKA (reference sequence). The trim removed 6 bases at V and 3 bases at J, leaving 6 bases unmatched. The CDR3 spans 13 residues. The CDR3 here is CSAPQTGDYGYTF. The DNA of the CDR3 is TGCAGTGCCCCCCAGACAGGGGACTATGGCTACACCTTC.

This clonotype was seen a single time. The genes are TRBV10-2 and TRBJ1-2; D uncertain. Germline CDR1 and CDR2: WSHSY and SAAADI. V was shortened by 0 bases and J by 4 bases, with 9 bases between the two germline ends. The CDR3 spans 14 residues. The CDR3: CASSESTPAYGYTF. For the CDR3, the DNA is TGCGCCAGCAGTGAGTCGACCCCGGCCTATGGCTACACCTTC.